This T cell receptor beta chain was captured by sequencing in a study of CD8 T cells in Susac syndrome. Study in general: Eight or nine of the sequenced Susac syndrome patients were in remission, and five or six had active disease.

From germline, CDR1 is LNHDA and CDR2 SQIVND (reference sequence). V was pared by 5 bases and J by 8 bases, with 8 bases of the junction left unmatched. This CDR3 is 14 amino acids long. Study-level points and caveats: The CD4+ T cell repertoires in Susac syndrome were not clonally expanded.

RNA in amounts of about 0.5 to 1 ug was reverse transcribed with random hexamers. Across 54 Vbeta and 13 Jbeta, TCR beta CDR3 was amplified with immunoSEQ multiplex PCR. TCRdb reanalysed the immunoSEQ multiplex PCR reads using MiXCR and keeps one entry per CDR3 protein. The sample has under 90,000 distinct CDR3 sequences; about 93% are singletons. About this clonotype: The antigen is not known.

Blood CD8+ and CD4+ T cells underwent high-throughput TCR beta sequencing. V usage is TRBV19 and J usage is TRBJ1-4; TRBD1 aligns across 7 bases. Sequenced material: CD4+ T cells from PBMCs. This receptor was identified in a human donor with Susac syndrome. The CDR3 here is CASSERGRGEKLFF. The DNA of the CDR3 is TGTGCCAGTAGTGAAAGGGGGCGCGGAGAAAAACTGTTTTTT.